A single sample is the source of the 28 T cell receptor beta chains below, sequenced in a study of OX40 agonist ivuxolimab in advanced cancers. Sequenced by immunoSEQ multiplex PCR; TCRdb stores in-frame clones only, minus some. The sample lists 65,000 to 95,000 clones, more than 90% seen once, with roughly 7.4% in the top ten. The sequenced sample was CD4+ or CD8+ T cells sorted from blood, obtained in a trial of the OX40 agonist ivuxolimab. These receptors all come from an adult with an advanced solid tumor such as melanoma, head and neck, liver or kidney cancer.

The chain employs TRBV5-4 and TRBJ2-1, with 14 bases that match TRBD2. The CDR3 consists of 15 residues. CDR1 and CDR2 (germline): SGHNT, YYREEE (reference sequence). With V trimmed by 7 bases and J by 4 bases, 4 bases remained unmatched. In nucleotides, the CDR3 is TGTGCCAGCTCCGGACTAGCGGGAGGTTACAATGAGCAGTTCTTC. Amino acids: CASSGLAGGYNEQFF.

This sequence joins TRBV27 and TRBJ2-3; D is ambiguous. The CDR3 sequence is 15 residues long. Germline-derived CDR1 and CDR2 are MNHEY and SMNVEV (reference sequence). The ends were cut back, 0 bases at V and 2 bases at J, with 9 bases in the middle. The CDR3 spells CASSLSVQNTDTQYF. CDR3 bases: TGTGCCAGCAGTTTATCGGTCCAAAACACAGATACGCAGTATTTT.

This chain links TRBV7-8 with TRBJ2-7; D is undetermined. CDR3 length: 14 residues. V was cut by 6 bases and J by 0 bases, with 12 bases left in between. Germline loops: CDR1 SGHVS, CDR2 FQNEAQ. The CDR3 is CASSETPSSYEQYF. The CDR3 bases are TGTGCCAGCAGTGAAACTCCGAGCTCCTACGAGCAGTACTTC.

The chain has TRBV5-5 and TRBJ2-5; D could derive from TRBD1 or TRBD2 (5 bases each). The CDR3 has 15 amino acids. Per the germline V gene, CDR1 is SGHKS and CDR2 is YYEKEE (reference sequence). V lost 0 bases, J lost 5 bases, and 14 bases lay in between. The CDR3 here is CASSLALGGWETQYF. The CDR3 coding sequence is TGTGCCAGCAGCTTGGCTCTTGGGGGTTGGGAGACCCAGTACTTC.

J is TRBJ2-4 and V is TRBV19, with TRBD2 identical over 11 bases. Germline lookup yields CDR1 LNHDA and CDR2 SQIVND (reference sequence). This CDR3 spans 18 amino acids. With V trimmed by 6 bases and J by 6 bases, 16 bases remained unmatched. This CDR3 reads CASSPALAGGVVRNIQYF. CDR3 nucleotides: TGTGCCAGTAGCCCCGCCTTAGCGGGAGGGGTTGTGAGAAACATTCAGTACTTC.

The chain recombines TRBV5-5 with TRBJ1-2; D remains ambiguous. CDR3 length: 14 residues. From germline, CDR1 is SGHKS and CDR2 YYEKEE (reference sequence). Trimming shortened V by 0 bases and J by 2 bases, and 8 bases separated the two germline ends. CDR3 nucleotides: TGTGCCAGCAGCTTGGGTTCGGTCAACTATGGCTACACCTTC. It translates to CASSLGSVNYGYTF. The variable domain in full, completed from reference TRBV5-5 and TRBJ1-2, reads DAGVTQSPTHLIKTRGQQVTLRCSPISGHKSVSWYQQVLGQGPQFIFQYYEKEERGRGNFPDRFSARQFPNYSSELNVNALLLGDSALYLCASSLGSVNYGYTFGSGTRLTVV.

J is TRBJ2-6 and V is TRBV7-9; 13 bases are shared with TRBD2. The CDR3 length is 19 residues. J gave up 0 bases and V 5 bases, and 7 bases lay outside the gene matches. Per germline, CDR1 SEHNR and CDR2 FQNEAQ (reference sequence). The CDR3 DNA reads TGTGCCAGCAGCGGCTTACTAGCGGGAGGGACCTCTGGGGCCAACGTCCTGACTTTC. Translating gives CASSGLLAGGTSGANVLTF.

This chain links TRBV7-9 with TRBJ2-1, with D perhaps matching TRBD1 or TRBD2 (5 bases each). Germline V gene sequence: CDR1 SEHNR, CDR2 FQNEAQ (reference sequence). This CDR3 is 15 amino acids long. The ends were cut back, 3 bases at V and 9 bases at J, with 18 bases in the middle. CDR3 nucleotide sequence: TGTGCCAGCAGCTTCTGGGGGAAAATAGAACCTGAGCAGTTCTTC. Translating it yields CASSFWGKIEPEQFF. The full variable domain, with the rest looked up from reference TRBV7-9 and TRBJ2-1, is DTGVSQNPRHKITKRGQNVTFRCDPISEHNRLYWYRQTLGQGPEFLTYFQNEAQLEKSRLLSDRFSAERPKGSFSTLEIQRTEQGDSAMYLCASSFWGKIEPEQFFGPGTRLTVL.

This chain joins TRBV25-1 and TRBJ2-7; a possible D gene is TRBD2 (5 bases). Germline V gene lookup returns CDR1 MGHDK and CDR2 SYGVNS. Trimming took off 4 bases at V and 7 bases at J, with 11 bases between the two ends. The CDR3 contains 12 residues. This CDR3 reads CASSVGGGEQYF. CDR3 in DNA: TGTGCCAGCAGTGTAGGAGGTGGAGAGCAGTACTTC.

V is TRBV19 and J is TRBJ2-1; the match to TRBD2 covers 8 bases. This CDR3 comprises 13 residues. Looked up from germline, CDR1 is LNHDA and CDR2 is SQIVND (reference sequence). After removal of 9 bases from V and 6 bases from J, the junction contained 7 bases not matched to a gene. The CDR3 nucleotides are TGTGCCAGCCGGACGGGAGGGCGCAATGAGCAGTTCTTC. Amino acid sequence: CASRTGGRNEQFF.

The chain recombines TRBV4-2 with TRBJ2-5, with 9 bases aligning to TRBD1. The end of the DNA fits TRBJ2-7 better, so the J call may be wrong. The CDR3 is 14 residues long. CDR1 and CDR2 (germline): LGHNA, YNFKEQ. In nucleotides, the CDR3 is TGTGCCAGCAGCCAATGGACAGGGGCCCGCGAGCAGTACTTC. It encodes CASSQWTGAREQYF.

The CDR3 DNA sequence: TGTGCCAGTACCCAGACAGCTATCGGGACTGAAGCTTTCTTT. It specifies CASTQTAIGTEAFF. V gene TRBV19 combines with J gene TRBJ1-1; possibly TRBD1 for D (5 bases). The germline CDR1 and CDR2 sequences are LNHDA and SQIVND (reference sequence). V lost 7 bases and J 5 bases, leaving 17 bases between the germline ends. The CDR3 contains 14 residues.

V and J are TRBV11-2 and TRBJ2-3; 9 positions agree with TRBD1. CDR3 length: 16 residues. Germline V CDR1 and CDR2: SGHAT, FQNNGV. After removal of 1 base from V and 2 bases from J, the junction contained 4 bases not matched to a gene. CDR3 loop: CASSLGQGEFTDTQYF. CDR3 nucleotide sequence: TGTGCCAGCAGCTTAGGACAGGGGGAATTCACAGATACGCAGTATTTT. The variable domain in full, completed from reference TRBV11-2 and TRBJ2-3, reads EAGVAQSPRYKIIEKRQSVAFWCNPISGHATLYWYQQILGQGPKLLIQFQNNGVVDDSQLPKDRFSAERLKGVDSTLKIQPAKLEDSAVYLCASSLGQGEFTDTQYFGPGTRLTVL.

With regard to this clone: This specimen includes other DNA sequences encoding the same CDR3. This sequence joins TRBV29-1 and TRBJ2-1; 10 bases map to TRBD2. The ends lost 4 bases at V and 4 bases at J; junction bases unmatched: 7. Germline assignment: CDR1 SQVTM and CDR2 ANQGSEA. There are 15 residues in the CDR3. CDR3 residues: CSVGLGTSVYNEQFF. DNA for the CDR3: TGCAGCGTTGGGTTAGGGACTAGCGTATACAATGAGCAGTTCTTC.

The chain combines TRBV28 with TRBJ1-1; D uncertain. V lost 5 bases, J lost 0 bases, and 7 bases lay in between. The germline CDR1 and CDR2 sequences are MDHEN and SYDVKM. This CDR3 region has 13 residues. CDR3 nucleotide sequence: TGTGCCAGCAGTCTCCTCCTGAACACTGAAGCTTTCTTT. This sequence encodes CASSLLLNTEAFF.

This chain connects TRBV19 to TRBJ2-7; 15 bases fit TRBD2. The CDR3 is made up of 18 amino acids. Trimming took 3 bases from V and 2 from J; bases not matched to a gene: 8. Germline CDR1 is LNHDA and CDR2 is SQIVND (reference sequence). The CDR3 sequence is CASSISGTSGRFAYEQYF. The CDR3 coding sequence is TGTGCCAGTAGTATCTCGGGGACTAGCGGGAGGTTCGCCTACGAGCAGTACTTC.

This chain uses TRBV7-3 with TRBJ2-3; 9 nucleotides line up with TRBD2. The germline V gene encodes CDR1 SGHTA and CDR2 FQGTGA. This CDR3 has 15 residues. The ends lost 5 bases at V and 6 bases at J; junction bases unmatched: 9. The DNA for the CDR3 is TGTGCCAGCAGCCAGACTAGCGGCCGTTCCGATACGCAGTATTTT. As protein: CASSQTSGRSDTQYF.

In regard to this clone: Distinct nucleotide sequences in the sample also encode this CDR3. This chain uses TRBV28 with TRBJ2-7, with D uncertain. Germline-derived CDR1 and CDR2 are MDHEN and SYDVKM. This CDR3 region has 11 residues. V was cut by 3 bases and J by 4 bases, with 4 bases left in between. CDR3 sequence reads: CASSLVYEQYF. Here the CDR3 DNA reads TGTGCCAGCAGTTTGGTTTACGAGCAGTACTTC.

This chain connects TRBV29-1 to TRBJ2-1, with TRBD2 matching over 9 bases. The CDR3 extends over 15 amino acids. With 1 base clipped from V and 6 bases from J, the junction kept 7 bases outside the gene matches. In germline, CDR1 is SQVTM, CDR2 ANQGSEA. Written as DNA, the CDR3 is TGCAGCGTTGAAGGTCCTGGGACTAGCAGCAATGAGCAGTTCTTC. It yields the protein CSVEGPGTSSNEQFF.

This clone showed up just once. The CDR3 spells CASTPEVNTEAFF. The CDR3 DNA sequence: TGCGCCAGCACCCCAGAGGTAAACACTGAAGCTTTCTTT. J is TRBJ1-1 and V is TRBV10-1, with D unresolved. Germline V gives CDR1 WNHNN, CDR2 SYGVQD (reference sequence). CDR3 length equals 13 residues. V was pared by 7 bases and J by 2 bases, with 11 bases between.

The rearrangement joins TRBV16 to TRBJ2-7; TRBD1 matches at 8 bases. CDR1 is KGHSY, CDR2 FQNENV, per germline. V shed 0 bases and J 7 bases; nucleotides not matched to a gene: 8. CDR3 length: 15 residues. DNA for the CDR3: TGTGCCAGCAGCCAATCGGCGCAGGGGGCAATGGAGCAGTACTTC. It is translated as CASSQSAQGAMEQYF. Filled out from reference TRBV16 and TRBJ2-7, the complete variable domain reads GEEVAQTPKHLVRGEGQKAKLYCAPIKGHSYVFWYQQVLKNEFKFLISFQNENVFDETGMPKERFSAKCLPNSPCSLEIQATKLEDSAVYFCASSQSAQGAMEQYFGPGTRLTVT.

The chain is built from TRBV19 and TRBJ2-7, with unresolved D. The CDR3 has 12 residues. Germline assignment: CDR1 LNHDA and CDR2 SQIVND (reference sequence). Trimming shortened V by 6 bases and J by 0 bases, and 6 bases separated the two germline ends. Here the CDR3 reads CASSGLSYEQYF. The CDR3 DNA is TGTGCCAGTAGCGGTCTCTCCTACGAGCAGTACTTC.

V usage is TRBV27 and J usage is TRBJ1-1, with D unresolved. Germline V CDR1 and CDR2: MNHEY, SMNVEV (reference sequence). V was shortened by 5 bases and J by 3 bases, with 10 bases between the two germline ends. The CDR3 spans 13 residues. The CDR3 loop reads CASSPYKHTEAFF. CDR3 sequence (DNA): TGTGCCAGCAGTCCGTACAAGCACACTGAAGCTTTCTTT.

The chain couples TRBV7-9 to TRBJ2-2, with 11 bases matching TRBD2. The V segment lost 4 bases and the J segment 8 bases; nucleotides outside the gene matches: 3. CDR1 SEHNR and CDR2 FQNEAQ come from the germline V gene (reference sequence). CDR3 length equals 14 residues. CDR3 bases: TGTGCCAGCAGCTCACTAGCGGGAGATGGGGAGCTGTTTTTT. It specifies CASSSLAGDGELFF.

The genes are TRBV6-1 and TRBJ2-4; D possibly matches TRBD1 or TRBD2 (6 bases each). Germline loops: CDR1 MNHNS, CDR2 SASEGT. The CDR3 has 16 amino acids. V dropped 0 bases and J dropped 4 bases, with 13 bases sitting between them. The CDR3 sequence is CASSEAPRGGKNIQYF. DNA for the CDR3: TGTGCCAGCAGTGAAGCCCCGCGAGGGGGGAAAAACATTCAGTACTTC.

This clone was picked up one time. V is TRBV18 and J is TRBJ1-2; D is ambiguous. The V gene's germline CDR1 is KGHSH and CDR2 LQKENI. Deletions cut 5 bases from V and 4 bases from J, with 8 bases between. This CDR3 has 12 residues. The CDR3 DNA sequence: TGTGCCAGCTCAGTCGAGCCCTATGGCTACACCTTC. This encodes CASSVEPYGYTF.

The J gene is TRBJ2-7, the V gene TRBV7-3; 7 nucleotides agree with TRBD1. Germline V lookup: CDR1 SGHTA, CDR2 FQGTGA. The CDR3 consists of 15 residues. Trimming at V came to 0 bases and at J to 2 bases, leaving 4 bases not matched to a gene. The CDR3 coding sequence is TGTGCCAGCAGCTTAACGGGGACAGAAACCTACGAGCAGTACTTC. Amino acids: CASSLTGTETYEQYF.

The genes are TRBV5-1 and TRBJ2-2; D may be TRBD1 (6 bases). The CDR3 contains 17 residues. The germline V and J ends were trimmed by 0 bases and 3 bases, with 15 bases remaining between them. CDR1 SGHRS and CDR2 YFSETQ come from the germline V gene. The CDR3 DNA reads as TGCGCCAGCAGCTTGGTCGCACAGGGTTCGGACACCGGGGAGCTGTTTTTT. Its translation is CASSLVAQGSDTGELFF.